This TCR beta chain emerged from a study of low-dose radiotherapy and immunotherapy resistance in tumors. On the study more broadly: On an every-two-weeks schedule, patients received intravenous nivolumab 240 mg, along with ipilimumab 1 mg/kg every six weeks. It was every two weeks, one day before radiation and immunotherapy, that intravenous cyclophosphamide 200 mg/m2 was given.

Time point reported: before trial treatment. Patients qualified if they had advanced solid tumors that lacked tumor-infiltrating lymphocytes. TRAV and TRBV primers primed cDNA for both TCRalpha and TCRbeta. TCR amplification involved 15 to 20 PCR cycles with a constant-region primer and V-primer adapter. In vitro transcription amplified isolated mRNA. Each CDR3 protein is one row after TCRdb ran MiXCR on the reads. The sample contains 80,000 to 95,000 distinct CDR3 sequences, under 9.5% of which appear only once. This clonotype has a count of ten or more. The CDR3 totals 12 residues. The germline V and J ends were trimmed by 4 bases and 7 bases, with 11 bases remaining between them. The germline gives CDR1 SNHLY, CDR2 FYNNEI.

V gene TRBV2 combines with J gene TRBJ2-7; D is possibly TRBD2 (5 bases). The input for sequencing was PBMCs, taken before treatment. The sequence was collected from a male donor with prostate cancer. The CDR3: CASSGELREQYF. The DNA for the CDR3 is TGTGCCAGCAGTGGGGAGCTTAGGGAGCAGTACTTC.